The 23 T cell receptor beta chains below all came from one sample that was sequenced in a study of T cells in Graves' hyperthyroidism and ophthalmopathy. The CDR3 regions of TCR beta were amplified from RNA transcripts. The HTBI primer set served for first-round RT-PCR of the TCR CDR3. TCRdb re-derived calls from the multiplex PCR reads in MiXCR, one entry per CDR3 protein. The profile shows under 650,000 distinct CDR3 sequences, roughly 17% of them singletons. Sequenced sample: blood. Every receptor here comes from a woman younger than 45 with Graves' hyperthyroidism.

This clonotype was picked up many times. J is TRBJ1-6 and V is TRBV11-2; D remains unclear. The germline V and J ends were trimmed by 3 bases and 8 bases, with 8 bases remaining between them. CDR1 is SGHAT, CDR2 FQNNGV, per germline. The CDR3 totals 13 residues. The chain's CDR3 is CASSFEGYSPLHF. CDR3 nucleotides: TGTGCCAGCAGCTTCGAGGGTTATTCACCCCTCCACTTT.

In its sample, this clonotype was seen many times. The chain uses TRBV2 and TRBJ2-3; TRBD2 might be the D (6 bases). V lost 3 bases, J lost 5 bases, and 12 bases lay in between. This CDR3 comprises 14 residues. Germline V CDR1 and CDR2: SNHLY, FYNNEI. The CDR3 region is CASSDLRLVDTQYF. CDR3 DNA: TGTGCCAGCAGTGACTTACGACTAGTAGATACGCAGTATTTT.

This clonotype was recorded many times. The chain uses TRBV6-1 and TRBJ2-7; no firm D call. The CDR3 is 15 residues long. Trimming pared 2 bases from V and 4 bases from J, leaving 15 bases between. Germline CDR1 reads MNHNS; CDR2 reads SASEGT. This chain's CDR3 is CASSEFWSGKYEQYF. As DNA, the CDR3 is TGTGCCAGCAGTGAATTCTGGTCCGGAAAGTACGAGCAGTACTTC.

This clonotype was detected ten times or more. The J gene is TRBJ2-3, the V gene TRBV7-2; perhaps D is TRBD1 or TRBD2 (5 bases each). In germline, CDR1 is SGHTA, CDR2 FQGNSA. Trimming cost V 1 base and J 5 bases, with 13 bases left between them. This CDR3 has 15 residues. DNA for the CDR3: TGTGCCAGCAGCTTAGTTTGGGGGAGAGGAGATACGCAGTATTTT. Its translation is CASSLVWGRGDTQYF. Supplemented by reference TRBV7-2 and TRBJ2-3, the full variable domain reads GAGVSQSPSNKVTEKGKDVELRCDPISGHTALYWYRQSLGQGLEFLIYFQGNSAPDKSGLPSDRFSAERTGGSVSTLTIQRTQQEDSAVYLCASSLVWGRGDTQYFGPGTRLTVL.

In its sample, this clonotype was seen a few times. The V call is TRBV7-9, the J call TRBJ2-3; 8 nucleotides agree with TRBD2. The length of the CDR3 is 16 residues. V was clipped by 0 bases and J by 3 bases; unmatched bases: 5. CDR1 is SEHNR and CDR2 is FQNEAQ in the germline V gene (reference sequence). CDR3 in amino acids: CASSLAPSGSTDTQYF. The CDR3 DNA is TGTGCCAGCAGCTTAGCGCCAAGCGGGAGTACAGATACGCAGTATTTT.

The chain combines TRBV12-3 or TRBV12-4 with TRBJ2-5; 8 nucleotides agree with TRBD1. V was pared by 6 bases and J by 5 bases, with 17 bases of the junction left unmatched. CDR3 length equals 17 residues. DNA of the CDR3: TGTGCCAGCAGCCAAGGTTGGACAGGGAGTTTCCAGGAGACCCAGTACTTC. This codes for CASSQGWTGSFQETQYF.

V usage is TRBV4-2 and J usage is TRBJ2-3; TRBD2 aligns across 10 bases. Germline V gives CDR1 LGHNA, CDR2 YNFKEQ. Trimming removed 3 bases from V and 2 bases from J; junction bases left unmatched: 11. The CDR3 runs 18 residues. The CDR3 nucleotides are TGTGCCAGCAGCCAGGCCAGCGGGAGGGCCAGGGCCACAGATACGCAGTATTTT. Encoded protein: CASSQASGRARATDTQYF.

V and J are TRBV19 and TRBJ2-7; 9 bases agree with TRBD1. The V gene end was trimmed by 6 bases and the J gene end by 4 bases; junction bases not matched to a gene: 7. Germline values: CDR1 LNHDA, CDR2 SQIVND (reference sequence). The CDR3 is 14 residues long. The CDR3 DNA sequence: TGTGCCAGTAGCCCGACAGGGGGTAGGTACGAGCAGTACTTC. This translates into CASSPTGGRYEQYF.

In its sample, this clonotype was seen many times. The V gene is TRBV7-2, the J gene TRBJ2-5; TRBD1 matches at 8 bases. Per the germline V gene, CDR1 is SGHTA and CDR2 is FQGNSA. Germline trimming cut 5 bases from V and 3 bases from J; bases unmatched to any gene: 2. This CDR3 region has 13 residues. Here the CDR3 DNA reads TGTGCCAGCAGCGCGGACAGGGAAGAGACCCAGTACTTC. This gives the protein CASSADREETQYF. Based on the CDR3 plus reference TRBV7-2 and TRBJ2-5, the full variable domain is GAGVSQSPSNKVTEKGKDVELRCDPISGHTALYWYRQSLGQGLEFLIYFQGNSAPDKSGLPSDRFSAERTGGSVSTLTIQRTQQEDSAVYLCASSADREETQYFGPGTRLLVL.

This clonotype came up many times. The rearrangement joins TRBV5-1 to TRBJ2-7, with no clear D. Germline V lookup: CDR1 SGHRS, CDR2 YFSETQ. V was trimmed by 3 bases and J by 5 bases, leaving 12 bases between them. There are 13 residues in the CDR3. Written as DNA, the CDR3 is TGCGCCAGCAGCTCAGGTGGGAACGACGAGCAGTACTTC. This encodes CASSSGGNDEQYF.

As regards this clonotype: A much larger clone lies a single base off, so this may be a read error. CDR3 sequence reads: CASSTPGPDYEQYF. For the CDR3, the DNA is TGTGCCAGCTCGACACCAGGACCCGACTACGAGCAGTACTTC. The rearrangement uses TRBV18 and TRBJ2-7; D is undetermined. The germline CDR1 and CDR2 sequences are KGHSH and LQKENI. Trimming pared 6 bases from V and 3 bases from J, leaving 15 bases between. This CDR3 is built from 14 residues. Using reference TRBV18 and TRBJ2-7 for the parts outside the CDR3, the full variable domain is NAGVMQNPRHLVRRRGQEARLRCSPMKGHSHVYWYRQLPEEGLKFMVYLQKENIIDESGMPKERFSAEFPKEGPSILRIQQVVRGDSAAYFCASSTPGPDYEQYFGPGTRLTVT.

In its sample, this clonotype was seen many times. V gene TRBV28 combines with J gene TRBJ2-5; no clear D. V was clipped by 6 bases and J by 2 bases, with 7 bases between them. The CDR3 contains 12 residues. Germline CDR1 MDHEN, CDR2 SYDVKM. This chain's CDR3 is CASRLGQETQYF. Here the CDR3 DNA reads TGTGCCAGCAGGTTGGGGCAAGAGACCCAGTACTTC.

This clonotype was found many times. The chain combines TRBV6-1 with TRBJ2-1, with a weak D call TRBD2 (6 bases). CDR3 length: 15 residues. The V gene lost 5 bases and the J gene lost 8 bases, with 19 bases spanning the gap. CDR1 and CDR2 (germline): MNHNS, SASEGT. The CDR3 protein is CASSSRETRFDEQFF. CDR3 nucleotides: TGTGCCAGCAGTTCCCGGGAGACTCGGTTCGATGAGCAGTTCTTC.

This clonotype has a count of ten or more. The chain couples TRBV27 to TRBJ2-1; no definite D call. Germline lookup yields CDR1 MNHEY and CDR2 SMNVEV (reference sequence). The CDR3 sequence is 13 residues long. The ends were cut back, 3 bases at V and 2 bases at J, with 5 bases in the middle. The CDR3 here is CASSFTPYNEQFF. In nucleotides, the CDR3 is TGTGCCAGCAGTTTCACCCCCTACAATGAGCAGTTCTTC.

A note on this clonotype: This clone may be a read error of a much larger clone one base away. The chain carries TRBV24-1 and TRBJ2-5; 10 nucleotides match TRBD2. This CDR3 contains 18 residues. Per the germline V gene, CDR1 is KGHDR and CDR2 is SFDVKD. The CDR3 spells CASSDTELLMILAGNKYF. CDR3 coding DNA: TGTGCCAGCAGTGACACGGAACTTCTAATGATACTAGCGGGAAATAAGTACTTC.

This clonotype was found a few times. This chain links TRBV12-3 or TRBV12-4 with TRBJ2-3; no definite D call. The CDR3 spans 14 residues. V gave up 0 bases and J gave up 5 bases, with 9 bases separating them. CDR3 nucleotide sequence: TGTGCCAGCAGTTTAGCGCTAACCAAAGATACGCAGTATTTT. Translated: CASSLALTKDTQYF.

This clonotype was observed at least ten times. This rearrangement joins TRBV7-2 to TRBJ2-1; a weak D match, TRBD2 (5 bases). Trimming took off 1 base at V and 9 bases at J, with 7 bases between the two ends. Germline V lookup: CDR1 SGHTA, CDR2 FQGNSA. CDR3 size: 12 residues. CDR3 in DNA: TGTGCCAGCAGCTTAGATAGCGCTGAGCAGTTCTTC. Translating gives CASSLDSAEQFF.

This clonotype has just one count. Given a much more abundant clone one base away, this may be a read error. The chain links TRBV7-3 to TRBJ2-2; 7 bases are a match to TRBD1. V lost 5 bases to trimming and J lost 2 bases; unmatched junction nucleotides: 8. From germline, CDR1 is SGHTA and CDR2 FQGTGA. The length of the CDR3 is 16 residues. The CDR3 coding sequence is TGTGCCAGCAGCCCCTGGACAGGACTTAACACCGGGGAGCTGTTTTTT. Its protein is CASSPWTGLNTGELFF.

This clonotype was seen only a few times. The CDR3 reads CSARTARRNSPLHF. The CDR3 DNA follows: TGCAGTGCTAGAACCGCACGGAGAAATTCACCCCTCCACTTT. V is TRBV20-1 and J is TRBJ1-6; D is unclear. V shed 2 bases and J shed 7 bases, with 12 bases lying between them. The CDR3 spans 14 residues. The V gene's germline CDR1 is DFQATT and CDR2 SNEGSKA (reference sequence).

This clonotype came up many times. V gene TRBV3-1 combines with J gene TRBJ1-1; D ambiguous. The CDR3 is 12 residues long. Germline V gives CDR1 LGHDT, CDR2 YNNKEL (reference sequence). V was clipped by 1 base and J by 10 bases, with 10 bases between them. The DNA of the CDR3 is TGTGCCAGCAGCCAAGGCTACGGAGGAGCTTTCTTT. Its translation: CASSQGYGGAFF.

The gene calls are TRBV30 and TRBJ1-5; D perhaps matches TRBD1 (5 bases). V was trimmed by 2 bases and J by 7 bases, leaving 21 bases between them. In germline, CDR1 is GTSNPN, CDR2 SVGIG (reference sequence). The CDR3 spans 16 residues. CDR3 protein: CAWSQTRGAREQPQHF. The CDR3 region has the DNA TGTGCCTGGAGTCAAACAAGAGGGGCAAGAGAGCAGCCCCAGCATTTT.

The chain uses TRBV20-1 and TRBJ1-6; 7 bases agree with TRBD1. The CDR3 is 18 residues long. V shed 0 bases and J 6 bases; nucleotides not matched to a gene: 14. From germline, CDR1 is DFQATT and CDR2 SNEGSKA (reference sequence). The chain's CDR3 is CSARDFQSGTAFNSPLHF. The CDR3 region has the DNA TGCAGTGCTAGAGATTTCCAATCCGGGACAGCCTTTAATTCACCCCTCCACTTT.

This chain connects TRBV12-5 to TRBJ2-1; D is unclear. CDR1 and CDR2 (germline): LGHNT, FRNRAP. V gave up 0 bases and J gave up 10 bases, with 4 bases separating them. The CDR3 is 11 residues long. The CDR3 DNA follows: TGTGCTAGTGGTTTGGTAACGGAGCAGTTCTTC. It codes for CASGLVTEQFF.